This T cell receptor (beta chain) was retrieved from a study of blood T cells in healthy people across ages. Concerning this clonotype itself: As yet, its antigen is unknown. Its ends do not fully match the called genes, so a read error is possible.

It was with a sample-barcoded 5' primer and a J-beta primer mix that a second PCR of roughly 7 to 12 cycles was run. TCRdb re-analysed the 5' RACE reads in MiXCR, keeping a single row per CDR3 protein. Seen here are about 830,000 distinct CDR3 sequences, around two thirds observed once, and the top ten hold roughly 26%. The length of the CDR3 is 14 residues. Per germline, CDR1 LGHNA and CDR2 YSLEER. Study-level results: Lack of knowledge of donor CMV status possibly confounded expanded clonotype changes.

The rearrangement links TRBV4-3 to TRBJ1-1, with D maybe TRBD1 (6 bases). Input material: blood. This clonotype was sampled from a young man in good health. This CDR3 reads CTSSQYSTGTEAFF. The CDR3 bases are TGCACCAGCAGCCAATACTCTACAGGGACTGAAGCTTTCTTT.